This T cell receptor beta chain is drawn from a study of T cell responses to AZD1222 COVID-19 vaccine. Points from the study as a whole: Nearly half of spike-specific TCRs reportedly target unmutated variant regions. Clonal diversity was possibly underestimated; the donors were predominantly white British and more often female. At study baseline, merely six AZD1222 recipients were seropositive. Sampling captured repertoires only after the peak T cell response.

Sequencing was performed with immunoSEQ multiplex PCR; in TCRdb, only in-frame clones are kept and a portion is missing. The sample records about 140,000 clones, more than 85% being singletons. Note on this clone: Its antigen is unknown.

Trimming stripped 4 bases from V and 0 bases from J, with 17 bases between. This CDR3 is 16 amino acids long. Germline assignment: CDR1 SGHRS and CDR2 YFSETQ. J is TRBJ2-7 and V is TRBV5-1; D is possibly TRBD2 (6 bases). The sequence was collected from an adult in good health. Here the sequenced sample was peripheral blood, taken on day 0 of AZD1222 vaccination. CDR3 nucleotide sequence: TGCGCCAGCAGCCCTCTAAGTATCGGGAGCTCCTACGAGCAGTACTTC. Protein sequence: CASSPLSIGSSYEQYF.